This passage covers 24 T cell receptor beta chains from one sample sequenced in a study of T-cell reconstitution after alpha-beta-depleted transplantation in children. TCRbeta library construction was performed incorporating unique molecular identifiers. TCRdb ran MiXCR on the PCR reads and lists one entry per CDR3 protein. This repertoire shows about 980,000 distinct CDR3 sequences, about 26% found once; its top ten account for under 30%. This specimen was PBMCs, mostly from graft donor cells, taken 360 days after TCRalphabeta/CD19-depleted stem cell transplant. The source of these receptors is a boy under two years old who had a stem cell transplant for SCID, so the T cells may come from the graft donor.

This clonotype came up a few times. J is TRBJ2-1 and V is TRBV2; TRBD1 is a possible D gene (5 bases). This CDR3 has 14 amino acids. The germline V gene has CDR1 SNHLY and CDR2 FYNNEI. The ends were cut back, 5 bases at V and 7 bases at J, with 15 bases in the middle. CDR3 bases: TGTGCCAGCAGTAATAAGGGGCAGGTTAATGAGCAGTTCTTC. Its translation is CASSNKGQVNEQFF.

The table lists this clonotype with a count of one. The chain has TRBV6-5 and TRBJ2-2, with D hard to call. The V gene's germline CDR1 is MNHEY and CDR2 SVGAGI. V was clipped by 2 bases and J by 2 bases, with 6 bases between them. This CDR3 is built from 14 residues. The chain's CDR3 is CASSYEYNTGELFF. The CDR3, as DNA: TGTGCCAGCAGTTACGAGTACAACACCGGGGAGCTGTTTTTT.

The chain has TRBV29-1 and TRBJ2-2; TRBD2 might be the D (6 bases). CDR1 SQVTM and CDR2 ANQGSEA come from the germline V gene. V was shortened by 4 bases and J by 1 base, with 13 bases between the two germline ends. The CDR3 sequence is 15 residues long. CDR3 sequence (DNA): TGCAGCGTTGCCGCAGGGAGGTGGAACACCGGGGAGCTGTTTTTT. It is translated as CSVAAGRWNTGELFF.

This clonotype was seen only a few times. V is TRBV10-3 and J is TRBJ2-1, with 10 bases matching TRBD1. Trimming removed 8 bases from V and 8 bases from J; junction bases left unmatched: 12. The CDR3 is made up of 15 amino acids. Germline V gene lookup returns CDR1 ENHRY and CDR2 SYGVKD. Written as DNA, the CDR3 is TGTGCCATCGAATCCCGGGACAGGGGTCGGTATGAGCAGTTCTTC. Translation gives CAIESRDRGRYEQFF.

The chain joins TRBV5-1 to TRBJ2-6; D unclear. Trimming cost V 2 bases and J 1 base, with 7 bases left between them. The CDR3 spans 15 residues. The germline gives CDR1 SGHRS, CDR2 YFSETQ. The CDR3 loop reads CASSFVVSGANVLTF. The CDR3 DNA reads TGCGCCAGCAGCTTTGTAGTTTCTGGGGCCAACGTCCTGACTTTC. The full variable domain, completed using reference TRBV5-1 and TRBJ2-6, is KAGVTQTPRYLIKTRGQQVTLSCSPISGHRSVSWYQQTPGQGLQFLFEYFSETQRNKGNFPGRFSGRQFSNSRSEMNVSTLELGDSALYLCASSFVVSGANVLTFGAGSRLTVL.

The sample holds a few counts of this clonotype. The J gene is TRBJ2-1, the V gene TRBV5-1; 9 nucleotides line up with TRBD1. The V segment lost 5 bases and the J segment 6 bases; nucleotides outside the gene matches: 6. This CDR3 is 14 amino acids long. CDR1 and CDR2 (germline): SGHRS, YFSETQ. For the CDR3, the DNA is TGCGCCAGCAGTCTAGAGGACAGGGGCAATGAGCAGTTCTTC. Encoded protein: CASSLEDRGNEQFF.

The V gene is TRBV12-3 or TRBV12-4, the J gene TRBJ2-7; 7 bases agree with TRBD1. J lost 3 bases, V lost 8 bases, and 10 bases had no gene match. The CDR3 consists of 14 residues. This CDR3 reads CASDHWDSSYEQYF. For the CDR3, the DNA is TGTGCCAGCGACCACTGGGACAGTAGCTACGAGCAGTACTTC.

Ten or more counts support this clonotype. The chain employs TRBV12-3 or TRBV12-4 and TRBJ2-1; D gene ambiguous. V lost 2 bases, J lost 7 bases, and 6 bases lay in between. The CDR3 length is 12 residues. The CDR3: CASSLFGNEQFF. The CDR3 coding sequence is TGTGCCAGCAGTTTATTCGGGAATGAGCAGTTCTTC.

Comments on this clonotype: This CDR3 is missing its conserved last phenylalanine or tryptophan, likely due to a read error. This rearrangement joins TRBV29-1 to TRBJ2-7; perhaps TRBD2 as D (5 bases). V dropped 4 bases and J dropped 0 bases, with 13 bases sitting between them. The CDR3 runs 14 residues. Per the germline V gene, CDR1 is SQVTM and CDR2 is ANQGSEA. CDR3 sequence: CSVGGAAGSYEQYY. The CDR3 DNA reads TGCAGCGTTGGGGGAGCGGCGGGCTCCTACGAGCAGTACTAC.

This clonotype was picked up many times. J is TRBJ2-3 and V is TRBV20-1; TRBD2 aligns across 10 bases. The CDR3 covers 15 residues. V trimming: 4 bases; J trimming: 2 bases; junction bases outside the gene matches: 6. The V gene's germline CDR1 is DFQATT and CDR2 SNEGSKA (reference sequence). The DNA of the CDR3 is TGCAGTGCTATAAGACTAGCGGGTTTCACAGATACGCAGTATTTT. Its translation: CSAIRLAGFTDTQYF.

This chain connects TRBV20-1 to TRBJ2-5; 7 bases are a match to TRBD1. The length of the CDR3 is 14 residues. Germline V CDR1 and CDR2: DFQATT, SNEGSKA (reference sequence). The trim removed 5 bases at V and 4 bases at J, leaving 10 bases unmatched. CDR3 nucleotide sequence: TGCAGTGCTTGTATAAGGGGGCTCGGAGAGACCCAGTACTTC. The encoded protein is CSACIRGLGETQYF.

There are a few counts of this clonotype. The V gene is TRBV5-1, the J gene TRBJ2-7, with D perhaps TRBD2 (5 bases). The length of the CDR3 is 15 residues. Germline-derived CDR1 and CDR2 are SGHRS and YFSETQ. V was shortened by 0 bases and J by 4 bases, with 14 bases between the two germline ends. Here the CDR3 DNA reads TGCGCCAGCAGCTTGGGAGGAGGATCGATGTACGAGCAGTACTTC. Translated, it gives CASSLGGGSMYEQYF.

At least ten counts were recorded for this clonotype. The CDR3 here is CASSGQGLREQYF. The DNA of the CDR3 is TGTGCCAGCAGCGGACAGGGTTTGCGCGAGCAGTACTTC. This rearrangement joins TRBV2 to TRBJ2-7; 8 bases line up with TRBD1. The V and J ends lost 6 bases and 6 bases, in that order; junction bases with no gene match: 7. Germline loops: CDR1 SNHLY, CDR2 FYNNEI. This CDR3 is 13 amino acids long.

Written as DNA, the CDR3 is TGTGCCAGCAGCCCTCCTAGCGGGGGGCCCTACGAGCAGTACTTC. Protein product: CASSPPSGGPYEQYF. This sequence joins TRBV7-2 and TRBJ2-7; 11 bases agree with TRBD2. The CDR3 contains 15 residues. Germline CDR1 is SGHTA and CDR2 is FQGNSA. After removal of 5 bases from V and 2 bases from J, the junction contained 5 bases not matched to a gene.

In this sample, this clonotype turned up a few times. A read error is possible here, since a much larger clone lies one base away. CDR3 nucleotide sequence: TGTGCCAGCAGTTTTGCACAGGGGGCCTACGAGCAGTACTTC. As protein: CASSFAQGAYEQYF. The chain recombines TRBV27 with TRBJ2-7; 8 positions match TRBD1. The CDR3 contains 14 residues. With 3 bases clipped from V and 2 bases from J, the junction kept 3 bases outside the gene matches. Germline CDR1 MNHEY, CDR2 SMNVEV (reference sequence).

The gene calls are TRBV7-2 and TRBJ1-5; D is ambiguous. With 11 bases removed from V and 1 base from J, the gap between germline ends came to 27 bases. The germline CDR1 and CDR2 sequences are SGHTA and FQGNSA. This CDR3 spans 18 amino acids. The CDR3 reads CAGPYRGASFWSNQPQHF. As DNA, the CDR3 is TGTGCCGGGCCTTACCGGGGAGCCTCCTTTTGGAGCAATCAGCCCCAGCATTTT.

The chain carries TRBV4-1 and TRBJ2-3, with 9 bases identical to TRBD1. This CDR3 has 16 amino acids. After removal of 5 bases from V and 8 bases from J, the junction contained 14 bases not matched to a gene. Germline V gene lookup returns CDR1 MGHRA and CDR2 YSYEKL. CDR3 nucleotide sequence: TGCGCCAGCAGCTCCCCCGGGACAGGGTTTCGGGGTACGCAGTATTTT. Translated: CASSSPGTGFRGTQYF.

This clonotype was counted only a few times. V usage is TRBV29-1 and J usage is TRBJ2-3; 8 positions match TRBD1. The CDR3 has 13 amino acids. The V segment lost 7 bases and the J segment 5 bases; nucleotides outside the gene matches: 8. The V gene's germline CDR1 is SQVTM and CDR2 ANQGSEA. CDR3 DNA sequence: TGCAGCGGTCACTCAGGGGGCTTAGATACGCAGTATTTT. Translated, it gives CSGHSGGLDTQYF.

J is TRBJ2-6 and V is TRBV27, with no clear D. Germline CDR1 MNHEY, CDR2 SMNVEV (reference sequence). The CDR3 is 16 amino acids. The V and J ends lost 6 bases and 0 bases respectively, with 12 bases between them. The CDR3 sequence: CASRKADGSGANVLTF. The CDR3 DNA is TGTGCCAGCAGGAAAGCCGACGGCTCTGGGGCCAACGTCCTGACTTTC. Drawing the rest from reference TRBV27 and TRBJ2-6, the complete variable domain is EAQVTQNPRYLITVTGKKLTVTCSQNMNHEYMSWYRQDPGLGLRQIYYSMNVEVTDKGDVPEGYKVSRKEKRNFPLILESPSPNQTSLYFCASRKADGSGANVLTFGAGSRLTVL.

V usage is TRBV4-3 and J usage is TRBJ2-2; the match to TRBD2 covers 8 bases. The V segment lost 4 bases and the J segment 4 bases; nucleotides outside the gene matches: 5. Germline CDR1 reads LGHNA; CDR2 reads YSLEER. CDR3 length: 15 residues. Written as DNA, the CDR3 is TGCGCCAGCAGCCCCGGGAGCGGGGGCACCGGGGAGCTGTTTTTT. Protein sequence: CASSPGSGGTGELFF.

CDR3 bases: TGCAGTGCAGACCCGGGACAGGGAACCGTCAATCAGCCCCAGCATTTT. Its translation is CSADPGQGTVNQPQHF. V and J are TRBV20-1 and TRBJ1-5; 9 bases are a match to TRBD1. This CDR3 is built from 16 residues. Germline CDR1 is DFQATT and CDR2 is SNEGSKA (reference sequence). Trimming removed 6 bases from V and 3 bases from J; junction bases left unmatched: 12.

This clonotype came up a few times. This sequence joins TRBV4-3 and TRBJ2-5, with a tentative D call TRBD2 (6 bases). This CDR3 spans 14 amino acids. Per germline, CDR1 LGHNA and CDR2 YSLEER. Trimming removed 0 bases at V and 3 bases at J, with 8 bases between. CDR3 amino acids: CASSQDGGEETQYF. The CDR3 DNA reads TGCGCCAGCAGCCAAGATGGCGGGGAAGAGACCCAGTACTTC.

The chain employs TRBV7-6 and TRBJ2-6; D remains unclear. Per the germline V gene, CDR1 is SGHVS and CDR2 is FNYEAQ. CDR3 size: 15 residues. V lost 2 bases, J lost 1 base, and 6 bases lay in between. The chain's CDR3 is CASSLLLSGANVLTF. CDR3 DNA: TGTGCCAGCAGCTTATTACTGTCTGGGGCCAACGTCCTGACTTTC. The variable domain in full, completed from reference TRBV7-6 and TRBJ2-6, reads GAGVSQSPRYKVTKRGQDVALRCDPISGHVSLYWYRQALGQGPEFLTYFNYEAQQDKSGLPNDRFSAERPEGSISTLTIQRTEQRDSAMYRCASSLLLSGANVLTFGAGSRLTVL.

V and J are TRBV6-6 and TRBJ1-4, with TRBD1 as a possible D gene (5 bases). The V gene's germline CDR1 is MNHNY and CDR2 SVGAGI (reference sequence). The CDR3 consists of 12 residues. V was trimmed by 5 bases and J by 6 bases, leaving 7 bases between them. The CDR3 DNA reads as TGTGCCAGCAGTACCAGGGATGAAAAACTGTTTTTT. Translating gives CASSTRDEKLFF.